The 3 T cell receptor beta chains listed next were all sequenced from one sample in a study of T cells in Graves' hyperthyroidism and ophthalmopathy. TCR beta CDR3 regions were amplified from RNA transcripts. TCR CDR3 regions were first amplified by RT-PCR with HTBI primers. MiXCR, applied by TCRdb to the multiplex PCR reads, yields one record per CDR3 protein. The table lists about 620,000 distinct CDR3 sequences, 15% to 20% of them singletons. Material: blood. These receptor sequences come from a woman in her 30s with Graves' hyperthyroidism.

This clonotype was observed at least ten times. This chain joins TRBV7-9 and TRBJ2-3; TRBD2 aligns across 13 bases. Germline V gene sequence: CDR1 SEHNR, CDR2 FQNEAQ (reference sequence). With 5 bases clipped from V and 6 bases from J, the junction kept 5 bases outside the gene matches. The CDR3 runs 15 residues. DNA for the CDR3: TGTGCCAGCAGCCCCGGGACTAGCGGGGCCGATACGCAGTATTTT. Its translation: CASSPGTSGADTQYF.

This clonotype showed up just once. The chain joins TRBV29-1 to TRBJ2-1, with TRBD2 matching 8 bases. Germline V gene sequence: CDR1 SQVTM, CDR2 ANQGSEA. Trimming at V came to 4 bases and at J to 8 bases, leaving 13 bases not matched to a gene. The CDR3 has 15 amino acids. Written as DNA, the CDR3 is TGCAGCGTTGGTAGCGGTCCGGGACTAGGGGATGAGCAGTTCTTC. This codes for CSVGSGPGLGDEQFF.

This clonotype was found a few times. This chain links TRBV6-1 with TRBJ2-7, with D maybe TRBD1 (6 bases). V lost 5 bases and J lost 3, with 17 bases in between. Looked up from germline, CDR1 is MNHNS and CDR2 is SASEGT. CDR3 size: 15 residues. Here the CDR3 DNA reads TGTGCCAGCAGTCGAAACCGGGACACGTACTACGAGCAGTACTTC. As protein: CASSRNRDTYYEQYF.